Shown below are 13 T cell receptor beta chains from a single sample sequenced in a study of blood T cell repertoires in COVID-19. Sequencing used immunoSEQ multiplex PCR; TCRdb keeps in-frame clones, though not all of them. This table has about 370,000 clones, 70% to 90% appearing once. Sequencing input: peripheral blood. Receptors were obtained from a woman aged 30 to 39 with COVID-19, enrolled during active disease.

V usage is TRBV3-1 (or the pseudogene TRBV3-2) and J usage is TRBJ1-1; 7 positions agree with TRBD1. CDR1 LGHDT and CDR2 YNNKEL come from the germline V gene (reference sequence). Trimming removed 3 bases from V and 8 bases from J; junction bases left unmatched: 9. CDR3 size: 14 residues. CDR3 DNA: TGTGCCAGCAGCCAGGCCTCTAGGGGGCTAGAAGCTTTCTTT. Its protein is CASSQASRGLEAFF.

V and J are TRBV5-4 and TRBJ2-2, with 7 bases matching TRBD2. CDR3 length: 17 residues. Trimming took 7 bases from V and 4 from J; bases not matched to a gene: 16. Looked up from germline, CDR1 is SGHNT and CDR2 is YYREEE (reference sequence). Here the CDR3 reads CASSKGPGTTSTGELFF. The CDR3 region has the DNA TGTGCCAGCTCCAAGGGGCCCGGGACTACTTCCACCGGGGAGCTGTTTTTT.

The CDR3 nucleotides are TGTGCCAGCAGTAGGACAGGGAGGCCCCCAGATACGCAGTATTTT. Its protein is CASSRTGRPPDTQYF. The chain has TRBV27 and TRBJ2-3; 8 nucleotides line up with TRBD1. Germline CDR1 MNHEY, CDR2 SMNVEV (reference sequence). The CDR3 runs 15 residues. V was clipped by 5 bases and J by 4 bases; unmatched bases: 8.

The chain carries TRBV5-1 and TRBJ2-5; 8 bases fit TRBD2. The CDR3 length is 16 residues. With V trimmed by 4 bases and J by 5 bases, 13 bases remained unmatched. The germline gives CDR1 SGHRS, CDR2 YFSETQ. CDR3: CASSTGPGGGGETQYF. In DNA, the CDR3 is TGCGCCAGCAGCACCGGACCCGGGGGCGGGGGGGAGACCCAGTACTTC.

This rearrangement joins TRBV5-4 to TRBJ1-1, with D maybe TRBD1 (5 bases). This CDR3 is built from 12 residues. V lost 4 bases, J lost 4 bases, and 8 bases lay in between. Germline V gene data show CDR1 as SGHNT and CDR2 as YYREEE (reference sequence). The CDR3 nucleotides are TGTGCCAGCAGCCCCGACAGCACTGAAGCTTTCTTT. It yields the protein CASSPDSTEAFF. The entire variable domain, with the rest obtained from reference TRBV5-4 and TRBJ1-1, is as follows: ETGVTQSPTHLIKTRGQQVTLRCSSQSGHNTVSWYQQALGQGPQFIFQYYREEENGRGNFPPRFSGLQFPNYSSELNVNALELDDSALYLCASSPDSTEAFFGQGTRLTVV.

This rearrangement joins TRBV24-1 to TRBJ2-2; TRBD1 agrees at 7 bases. Trimming removed 5 bases from V and 4 bases from J; junction bases left unmatched: 9. Germline V gene sequence: CDR1 KGHDR, CDR2 SFDVKD. The CDR3 sequence is 16 residues long. The CDR3, as DNA: TGTGCCACCAGTGGAATTCGACAGGGTAGCACCGGGGAGCTGTTTTTT. Its protein product is CATSGIRQGSTGELFF.

V is TRBV4-2 and J is TRBJ2-7; the match to TRBD1 covers 8 bases. The V and J ends lost 1 base and 4 bases, in that order; junction bases with no gene match: 15. The CDR3 contains 18 residues. Germline CDR1 reads LGHNA; CDR2 reads YNFKEQ. For the CDR3, the DNA is TGTGCCAGCAGCCAAGTGGGCCAGGAAGACAGGGGCTATTACGAGCAGTACTTC. Protein: CASSQVGQEDRGYYEQYF.

This chain uses TRBV4-1 with TRBJ2-7; D is uncertain. Germline assignment: CDR1 MGHRA and CDR2 YSYEKL. The CDR3 is 14 amino acids. The ends were cut back, 0 bases at V and 0 bases at J, with 6 bases in the middle. The CDR3 coding sequence is TGCGCCAGCAGCCAAGACTACAGCTCCTACGAGCAGTACTTC. Translated: CASSQDYSSYEQYF.

This chain connects TRBV4-1 to TRBJ1-2, with 8 bases matching TRBD1. Trimming removed 1 base from V and 3 bases from J; junction bases left unmatched: 7. Germline loops: CDR1 MGHRA, CDR2 YSYEKL. The CDR3 totals 16 residues. CDR3 nucleotide sequence: TGCGCCAGCAGCCAAGCATCTACAGGGGGACACTATGGCTACACCTTC. Protein sequence: CASSQASTGGHYGYTF.

The chain employs TRBV19 and TRBJ1-5; 8 bases match TRBD1. After removal of 1 base from V and 4 bases from J, the junction contained 3 bases not matched to a gene. Germline V lookup: CDR1 LNHDA, CDR2 SQIVND (reference sequence). This CDR3 spans 15 amino acids. This CDR3 reads CASSIGQGLNQPQHF. CDR3 DNA: TGTGCCAGTAGTATAGGACAGGGGCTGAATCAGCCCCAGCATTTT.

The chain joins TRBV5-6 to TRBJ1-2, with TRBD1 matching 8 bases. The CDR3 totals 13 residues. Trimming at V came to 2 bases and at J to 7 bases, leaving 4 bases not matched to a gene. Germline CDR1 is SGHDT and CDR2 is YYEEEE. CDR3 protein: CASSFGTGLGYTF. In nucleotides, the CDR3 is TGTGCCAGCAGCTTCGGGACAGGACTTGGCTACACCTTC.

The chain links TRBV28 to TRBJ2-1, with D possibly matching TRBD2 (5 bases). Germline CDR1 and CDR2: MDHEN and SYDVKM. The CDR3 is 12 residues long. V lost 8 bases, J lost 4 bases, and 9 bases lay in between. CDR3 sequence reads: CASEPGYNEQFF. In DNA, the CDR3 is TGTGCCAGCGAGCCGGGGTACAATGAGCAGTTCTTC.

The chain recombines TRBV20-1 with TRBJ1-1, with D uncertain. The CDR3 has 10 amino acids. Trimming took off 6 bases at V and 10 bases at J, with 12 bases between the two ends. Germline-derived CDR1 and CDR2 are DFQATT and SNEGSKA (reference sequence). The CDR3, as DNA: TGCAGTGCGAGCGAAGTTACAGCTTTCTTT. This encodes CSASEVTAFF.